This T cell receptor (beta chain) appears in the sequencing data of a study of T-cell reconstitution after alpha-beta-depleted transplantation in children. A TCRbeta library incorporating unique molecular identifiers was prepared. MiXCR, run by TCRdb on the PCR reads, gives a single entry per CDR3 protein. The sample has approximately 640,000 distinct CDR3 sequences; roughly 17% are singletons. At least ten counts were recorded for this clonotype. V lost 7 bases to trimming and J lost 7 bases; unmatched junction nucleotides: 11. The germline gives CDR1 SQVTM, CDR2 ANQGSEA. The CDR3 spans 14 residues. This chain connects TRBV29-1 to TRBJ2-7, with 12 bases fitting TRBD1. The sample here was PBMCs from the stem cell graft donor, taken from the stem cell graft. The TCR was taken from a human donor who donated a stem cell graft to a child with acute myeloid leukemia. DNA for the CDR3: TGCAGCGGAGGGGACAGGGGGCTTGCGAGAGAGCAGTACTTC. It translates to CSGGDRGLAREQYF.